These 5 T cell receptor beta chains were all obtained from the same sample, sequenced in a study of blood T cells in healthy people across ages. Then a second PCR, running roughly 7 to 11 cycles, was carried out with a sample-barcoded 5' primer and a J-beta primer mix. TCRdb analysed the 5' RACE reads with MiXCR anew, one entry per CDR3 protein. The table lists about 1,400,000 distinct CDR3 sequences, approximately 38% of them singletons. The sequenced material came from blood. The receptors shown here come from a woman aged 18 to 35 in good health.

This clonotype has more than one count but fewer than ten. The chain couples TRBV5-1 to TRBJ2-7, with D possibly TRBD2 on 6 matching bases. The CDR3 contains 14 residues. The V end lost 1 base, the J end lost 6 bases, and 14 bases lay between the germline ends. Looked up from germline, CDR1 is SGHRS and CDR2 is YFSETQ. Here the CDR3 reads CASSLSVGTLEQYF. The DNA for the CDR3 is TGCGCCAGCAGCTTGTCAGTCGGGACTCTCGAGCAGTACTTC.

This clonotype was picked up a small number of times. The J gene is TRBJ2-7, the V gene TRBV27; unclear D gene. The CDR3 spans 13 residues. Germline V gives CDR1 MNHEY, CDR2 SMNVEV (reference sequence). The germline V and J ends were trimmed by 3 bases and 7 bases, with 13 bases remaining between them. The CDR3 is CASSFLPYNEQYF. The CDR3 coding sequence is TGTGCCAGCAGTTTCCTACCTTACAATGAGCAGTACTTC.

The rearrangement uses TRBV20-1 and TRBJ2-7; D not resolved. Between the trimmed V and J ends, which lost 5 bases and 0 bases, there was a span of 14 bases. This CDR3 is 14 amino acids long. Germline V gene lookup returns CDR1 DFQATT and CDR2 SNEGSKA (reference sequence). Written as DNA, the CDR3 is TGCAGTGCTTCCCTTCCAGGATTCTCCTACGAGCAGTACTTC. Translating it yields CSASLPGFSYEQYF.

Many counts were recorded for this clonotype. The chain recombines TRBV29-1 with TRBJ2-7; D might be TRBD2 (5 bases). Per the germline V gene, CDR1 is SQVTM and CDR2 is ANQGSEA. The CDR3 has 12 amino acids. The V end lost 6 bases, the J end lost 5 bases, and 14 bases lay between the germline ends. The CDR3 loop is CSVLTRVHEQYF. The DNA of the CDR3 is TGCAGCGTCCTCACTAGAGTCCACGAGCAGTACTTC.

J is TRBJ2-7 and V is TRBV24-1; D gene unclear. Germline loops: CDR1 KGHDR, CDR2 SFDVKD. The V end lost 5 bases, the J end lost 3 bases, and 13 bases lay between the germline ends. This CDR3 comprises 14 residues. The CDR3 sequence: CATSGGRQLYEQYF. As DNA, the CDR3 is TGTGCCACCAGTGGCGGCCGGCAACTCTACGAGCAGTACTTC.